A selection of T cell receptor beta chains follows, all from one sample in a study of beta chain features in type 1 diabetes. Libraries were prepared by immunoSEQ multiplex PCR; TCRdb keeps only in-frame clonotypes and omits some of them. The profile covers some 410,000 clones, with approximately 14% appearing a single time and roughly 0.035% taken by the ten largest. Sample: naive CD4+ T cells from blood. Receptors were obtained from a young man in good health. CDR3s include the opening cysteine and the closing phenylalanine or tryptophan. Each record gives: CDR3 protein, CDR3 DNA, V gene, clone size, J gene, D gene. The D gene is left open where the match is weak. Not every row has a clone size; where given, it reads once, few, many or a size class.

cdr3_aa: CAWSVRPASTDTQYF
cdr3_nt: TGTGCCTGGAGTGTAAGGCCGGCTAGCACAGATACGCAGTATTTT
v_call: TRBV30
clone_size: few
j_call: TRBJ2-3
d_call: .

cdr3_aa: CSVDPLQGTSEAFF
cdr3_nt: TGCAGCGTTGACCCTCTACAGGGGACGAGTGAAGCTTTCTTT
v_call: TRBV29-1
clone_size: few
j_call: TRBJ1-1
d_call: TRBD1

cdr3_aa: CASSQEVGRRYPIYGYTF
cdr3_nt: TGCGCCAGCAGCCAAGAAGTGGGTCGGAGGTACCCCATCTATGGCTACACCTTC
v_call: TRBV4-3
clone_size: few
j_call: TRBJ1-2
d_call: .

cdr3_aa: CSASWQETQYF
cdr3_nt: TGCAGTGCTAGTTGGCAAGAGACCCAGTACTTC
v_call: TRBV20-1
clone_size: .
j_call: TRBJ2-5
d_call: .

cdr3_aa: CSVGWQELIYGYTF
cdr3_nt: TGCAGCGTTGGTTGGCAGGAGCTCATCTATGGCTACACCTTC
v_call: TRBV29-1
clone_size: .
j_call: TRBJ1-2
d_call: .

cdr3_aa: CASSQDGTSGNNEQFF
cdr3_nt: TGCGCCAGCAGCCAAGACGGGACTAGCGGAAACAATGAGCAGTTCTTC
v_call: TRBV5-1
clone_size: few
j_call: TRBJ2-1
d_call: TRBD2

cdr3_aa: CASSPPGGQPQHF
cdr3_nt: TGTGCCAGCAGCCCACCCGGGGGACAGCCCCAGCATTTT
v_call: TRBV5-4
clone_size: few
j_call: TRBJ1-5
d_call: .

cdr3_aa: CASSEEWSNEQFF
cdr3_nt: TGTGCCAGCAGTGAAGAATGGAGCAATGAGCAGTTCTTC
v_call: TRBV2
clone_size: .
j_call: TRBJ2-1
d_call: .

cdr3_aa: CASSLGRRTGADTQYF
cdr3_nt: TGTGCCAGCAGCTTAGGGAGACGGACAGGGGCCGATACGCAGTATTTT
v_call: TRBV7-9
clone_size: few
j_call: TRBJ2-3
d_call: TRBD1

cdr3_aa: CASSFYGTGAAGSNQPQHF
cdr3_nt: TGTGCCAGCAGCTTCTACGGGACAGGGGCCGCGGGTAGCAATCAGCCCCAGCATTTT
v_call: TRBV7-9
clone_size: few
j_call: TRBJ1-5
d_call: TRBD1

cdr3_aa: CASKIGSEQYF
cdr3_nt: TGTGCCAGCAAAATAGGCTCCGAGCAGTACTTC
v_call: TRBV13
clone_size: .
j_call: TRBJ2-7
d_call: .

cdr3_aa: CASSTGLAATSSYNEQFF
cdr3_nt: TGTGCCAGCAGCACGGGACTAGCGGCTACCAGCTCCTACAATGAGCAGTTCTTC
v_call: TRBV7-2
clone_size: few
j_call: TRBJ2-1
d_call: TRBD2

cdr3_aa: CASSFEDEQYF
cdr3_nt: TGTGCCAGCAGTTTCGAAGACGAGCAGTACTTC
v_call: TRBV27
clone_size: .
j_call: TRBJ2-7
d_call: .

cdr3_aa: CASSSKRGGPEQYF
cdr3_nt: TGTGCCAGCAGTTCAAAGCGGGGGGGCCCGGAGCAGTACTTC
v_call: TRBV6-6
clone_size: once
j_call: TRBJ2-7
d_call: TRBD2

cdr3_aa: CASSRISSGGFYEQYF
cdr3_nt: TGTGCCAGCAGCCGTATTTCTAGCGGGGGATTCTACGAGCAGTACTTC
v_call: TRBV7-2
clone_size: few
j_call: TRBJ2-7
d_call: TRBD2

cdr3_aa: CASSPSGAYEQYF
cdr3_nt: TGTGCCAGCAGCCCTTCGGGGGCTTACGAGCAGTACTTC
v_call: TRBV7-9
clone_size: .
j_call: TRBJ2-7
d_call: .

cdr3_aa: CASSPTRPANEQFF
cdr3_nt: TGTGCCAGTAGCCCAACCCGCCCTGCCAATGAGCAGTTCTTC
v_call: TRBV19
clone_size: .
j_call: TRBJ2-1
d_call: .

cdr3_aa: CAISSRQGTYNEQFF
cdr3_nt: TGTGCCATCAGCTCCAGACAGGGAACCTACAATGAGCAGTTCTTC
v_call: TRBV10-3
clone_size: few
j_call: TRBJ2-1
d_call: TRBD1

cdr3_aa: CASSHLAGARNEQFF
cdr3_nt: TGTGCCAGCAGCCACCTAGCGGGGGCCAGGAATGAGCAGTTCTTC
v_call: TRBV6-5
clone_size: few
j_call: TRBJ2-1
d_call: TRBD2

cdr3_aa: CASSPGQGTDTQYF
cdr3_nt: TGTGCCAGCAGCCCAGGACAGGGGACAGATACGCAGTATTTT
v_call: TRBV7-6
clone_size: .
j_call: TRBJ2-3
d_call: TRBD1

cdr3_aa: CASSTGQVSEQYF
cdr3_nt: TGTGCCAGCTCAACAGGACAGGTTAGCGAGCAGTACTTC
v_call: TRBV18
clone_size: few
j_call: TRBJ2-7
d_call: TRBD1

cdr3_aa: CASSESVGPGELFF
cdr3_nt: TGTGCCAGCAGTGAATCGGTAGGGCCCGGGGAGCTGTTTTTT
v_call: TRBV25-1
clone_size: .
j_call: TRBJ2-2
d_call: .

cdr3_aa: CASSPPTGISYNEQFF
cdr3_nt: TGTGCCAGCTCACCGCCGACAGGGATCTCCTACAATGAGCAGTTCTTC
v_call: TRBV18
clone_size: .
j_call: TRBJ2-1
d_call: TRBD1

cdr3_aa: CASRSRDSSYNEQFF
cdr3_nt: TGTGCCAGCAGGAGCCGGGACAGCTCCTACAATGAGCAGTTCTTC
v_call: TRBV7-9
clone_size: .
j_call: TRBJ2-1
d_call: TRBD1

cdr3_aa: CASSLTPNYGYTF
cdr3_nt: TGTGCCAGCAGCTTAACCCCTAACTATGGCTACACCTTC
v_call: TRBV7-3
clone_size: .
j_call: TRBJ1-2
d_call: .

cdr3_aa: CASSEFGDSGANVLTF
cdr3_nt: TGTGCCAGCAGTGAATTCGGGGACTCTGGGGCCAACGTCCTGACTTTC
v_call: TRBV25-1
clone_size: few
j_call: TRBJ2-6
d_call: .

cdr3_aa: CASSSSGQGSYGYTF
cdr3_nt: TGTGCCAGCAGCTCCTCTGGACAGGGTAGCTATGGCTACACCTTC
v_call: TRBV7-3
clone_size: .
j_call: TRBJ1-2
d_call: TRBD1

cdr3_aa: CSARSVNTEAFF
cdr3_nt: TGCAGCGCGAGATCGGTGAACACTGAAGCTTTCTTT
v_call: TRBV29-1
clone_size: few
j_call: TRBJ1-1
d_call: .

cdr3_aa: CASSHVPGQETQYF
cdr3_nt: TGTGCCAGCAGCCATGTCCCGGGGCAAGAGACCCAGTACTTC
v_call: TRBV14
clone_size: .
j_call: TRBJ2-5
d_call: .

cdr3_aa: CASSLTGTSVRTGELFF
cdr3_nt: TGTGCCAGCAGCTTAACAGGGACTAGCGTGAGGACCGGGGAGCTGTTTTTT
v_call: TRBV7-3
clone_size: few
j_call: TRBJ2-2
d_call: TRBD2

cdr3_aa: CASGLSLLAGGLETQYF
cdr3_nt: TGTGCTAGTGGTTTGTCACTACTAGCGGGAGGACTAGAGACCCAGTACTTC
v_call: TRBV12-5
clone_size: .
j_call: TRBJ2-5
d_call: TRBD2

cdr3_aa: CASSLADRGQVDTQYF
cdr3_nt: TGTGCCAGCAGCTTAGCCGACAGGGGGCAGGTGGATACGCAGTATTTT
v_call: TRBV7-6
clone_size: .
j_call: TRBJ2-3
d_call: TRBD1

cdr3_aa: CASSQEGTGVETQYF
cdr3_nt: TGCGCCAGCAGCCAAGAGGGGACAGGTGTAGAGACCCAGTACTTC
v_call: TRBV4-3
clone_size: .
j_call: TRBJ2-5
d_call: TRBD1

cdr3_aa: CASSPLDLSYNEQFF
cdr3_nt: TGTGCCAGTAGTCCTCTGGACCTTTCCTACAATGAGCAGTTCTTC
v_call: TRBV19
clone_size: few
j_call: TRBJ2-1
d_call: .

cdr3_aa: CASSYLGAGASTDTQYF
cdr3_nt: TGTGCCAGCAGCTACCTAGGAGCGGGAGCCAGCACAGATACGCAGTATTTT
v_call: TRBV7-9
clone_size: .
j_call: TRBJ2-3
d_call: TRBD2

cdr3_aa: CASSEPSGRALEELFF
cdr3_nt: TGTGCCAGCAGTGAACCTAGCGGGAGGGCCCTCGAGGAGCTGTTTTTT
v_call: TRBV6-1
clone_size: few
j_call: TRBJ2-2
d_call: TRBD2

cdr3_aa: CASSFYGGRGTEAFF
cdr3_nt: TGTGCCAGCAGTTTCTACGGAGGTAGGGGCACTGAAGCTTTCTTT
v_call: TRBV28
clone_size: few
j_call: TRBJ1-1
d_call: .

cdr3_aa: CASSSTGSEQFF
cdr3_nt: TGTGCCAGCAGCTCTACGGGAAGTGAGCAGTTCTTC
v_call: TRBV7-2
clone_size: .
j_call: TRBJ2-1
d_call: .

cdr3_aa: CASIMTGEAFF
cdr3_nt: TGTGCCAGCATCATGACAGGCGAAGCTTTCTTT
v_call: TRBV28
clone_size: few
j_call: TRBJ1-1
d_call: .

cdr3_aa: CASSQDRIQAQETQYF
cdr3_nt: TGTGCCAGCAGCCAAGATCGGATTCAAGCACAAGAGACCCAGTACTTC
v_call: TRBV4-2
clone_size: .
j_call: TRBJ2-5
d_call: .

cdr3_aa: CAIGPRQSGTDTQYF
cdr3_nt: TGTGCCATCGGTCCGCGACAGTCGGGCACAGATACGCAGTATTTT
v_call: TRBV10-3
clone_size: few
j_call: TRBJ2-3
d_call: .

cdr3_aa: CASSQDRGPGELFF
cdr3_nt: TGCGCCAGCAGCCAGGACAGGGGGCCCGGGGAGCTGTTTTTT
v_call: TRBV4-3
clone_size: .
j_call: TRBJ2-2
d_call: TRBD1

cdr3_aa: CASSVGHMNTEAFF
cdr3_nt: TGTGCCAGCAGCGTAGGTCATATGAACACTGAAGCTTTCTTT
v_call: TRBV9
clone_size: .
j_call: TRBJ1-1
d_call: .

cdr3_aa: CASSEDRPGAYEQYF
cdr3_nt: TGTGCCAGCAGTGAAGACAGGCCAGGGGCCTACGAGCAGTACTTC
v_call: TRBV2
clone_size: .
j_call: TRBJ2-7
d_call: .

cdr3_aa: CASSFLGGITNEKLFF
cdr3_nt: TGTGCCAGCAGCTTCCTTGGGGGTATAACTAATGAAAAACTGTTTTTT
v_call: TRBV7-2
clone_size: .
j_call: TRBJ1-4
d_call: .

cdr3_aa: CATSRLDRDDQPQHF
cdr3_nt: TGTGCCACCAGCAGACTGGACAGGGATGATCAGCCCCAGCATTTT
v_call: TRBV15
clone_size: .
j_call: TRBJ1-5
d_call: TRBD1

cdr3_aa: CTSSQGDGDTQYF
cdr3_nt: TGCACCAGCAGCCAAGGGGACGGAGATACGCAGTATTTT
v_call: TRBV1
clone_size: .
j_call: TRBJ2-3
d_call: .

cdr3_aa: CASSLEVAFNTEAFF
cdr3_nt: TGTGCCAGCAGCTTGGAGGTTGCATTTAACACTGAAGCTTTCTTT
v_call: TRBV5-6
clone_size: few
j_call: TRBJ1-1
d_call: .

cdr3_aa: CAISEGTSGSYEQYF
cdr3_nt: TGTGCCATCAGTGAAGGGACTAGCGGATCCTACGAGCAGTACTTC
v_call: TRBV10-3
clone_size: .
j_call: TRBJ2-7
d_call: TRBD2

cdr3_aa: CASSVEGSSTDTQYF
cdr3_nt: TGTGCCAGCAGCGTAGAGGGGTCTAGCACAGATACGCAGTATTTT
v_call: TRBV9
clone_size: .
j_call: TRBJ2-3
d_call: .

cdr3_aa: CASSPLAGESYNEQFF
cdr3_nt: TGTGCCAGCTCACCCCTCGCGGGGGAATCCTACAATGAGCAGTTCTTC
v_call: TRBV18
clone_size: .
j_call: TRBJ2-1
d_call: TRBD2

cdr3_aa: CASSLERAAGNTIYF
cdr3_nt: TGTGCCAGCAGCTTAGAGAGGGCTGCTGGAAACACCATATATTTT
v_call: TRBV7-2
clone_size: few
j_call: TRBJ1-3
d_call: .

cdr3_aa: CASSLRTQETQYF
cdr3_nt: TGCGCCAGCAGCTTGCGGACTCAAGAGACCCAGTACTTC
v_call: TRBV5-1
clone_size: .
j_call: TRBJ2-5
d_call: .

cdr3_aa: CSAVDRSSSYEQYF
cdr3_nt: TGCAGCGCCGTGGACAGATCGAGCTCCTACGAGCAGTACTTC
v_call: TRBV29-1
clone_size: .
j_call: TRBJ2-7
d_call: .